Given below is one TCR beta chain in context. This clonotype has only a few counts. What antigen it recognizes has not been identified. No much larger clonotype is one base removed from it; base qualities were not supplied. These data belong to a study of T-cell memory formation after mild COVID-19 (dated by TCRdb to about 2021). Context from the whole study: Most TCR sequence clusters were specific to one of the two donors. T-cell clones expanding and contracting after mild COVID-19 in two donors were tracked by longitudinal TCRalpha and TCRbeta repertoire sequencing. Two young, previously healthy adult volunteers made up the cohort, one male and one female.

The investigation overall reported the following: Whether the second-wave clones peaking on day 37 were SARS-CoV-2 specific was not confirmed. Only two mild cases were covered in the study, and larger cohorts including severe cases with pre-infection samples were considered necessary. From day 15 to 85, contracting clones showed balanced CD4/CD8 phenotypes, whereas a second wave of clones that expanded from day 15 to 37 leaned towards CD4+. Some responding clones were detected in pre-infection memory, which suggested that pre-existing cross-reactive memory T cells had joined the SARS-CoV-2 response. Contracting CD4+ clones were found mainly in CM and EM memory subsets, while CD8+ clones were enriched in EMRA.

TCRdb names Illumina NovaSeq 6000 as the instrument used. TCRalpha and TCRbeta cDNA libraries were constructed by 5'RACE with constant-segment primers, with sample barcodes and unique molecular identifiers being introduced. RNA was extracted from every sample with Trizol reagent. Amplification of the libraries took two PCR steps, and the second step added a second sample barcode plus Illumina TruSeq adapters. Sequencing of libraries was performed on an Illumina NovaSeq with 2 x 150 bp paired-end reads. In the original analysis: Demultiplexing of reads and collapsing into UMI-guided consensus sequences were performed with migec v1.2.7. Using mixcr v2.1.11, the UMI consensuses were aligned to TRA and TRB V and J templates and assembled into clonotypes. A clonotype was counted as expanded or contracted only when both edgeR and NoisET called the clonotype significant, with the noise models trained on biological replicates. For edgeR calls, a false discovery rate-adjusted p below 0.01 and a log2 fold-change threshold of 1 were applied. As an exploratory analysis of dynamics, max-normalized trajectories of the 1000 most abundant clonotypes were examined by PCA with hierarchical clustering. Each responding clone was given a CD4 or CD8 phenotype based on the CD4+ and CD8+ repertoires, which had been sequenced separately. Using fastp trimming at Q25 and MiXCR clonotype assembly, TCRdb reanalyzed the public sequencing data and kept in-frame beta chains. Merged by CDR3 protein, the rows form single entries marked with the most common genes and DNA. The V and J calls reflect TCRdb's pipeline rather than the authors' work. In this sample the table shows 70,000 to 100,000 distinct CDR3 sequences, 13% of which occur a single time. The top ten constitute approximately 26% of the sample.

Ficoll-Paque density gradient centrifugation was used to isolate PBMCs. The origin of this receptor is an adult woman who had mild COVID-19 (a few samples of this study predate the infection). The sample titles of this study are shuffled in the database, so cell type and time point are left out; the donor was told from shared clones. The sequenced material came from PBMCs or a T cell subset sorted from them (not recorded which).

The DNA is as follows: TGCGCCAGCAGCTTCGAAGGACCCGGCGCTGAAGCTTTCTTT. It is translated as CASSFEGPGAEAFF. The chain employs TRBV5-1 and TRBJ1-1, with the D segment identity uncertain. Measured from the cysteine to the phenylalanine, the CDR3 is 14 residues long. The sequence is cut down to CDR3 DNA, 42 bases in frame from base 1. Reading the germline V gene gives CDR1 SGHRS and CDR2 YFSETQ. V drops 2 bases and J drops 6 bases, leaving 14 bases in between.